This T cell receptor beta chain came from a study of cytomegalovirus exposure and HLA in healthy donors. Study observations and caveats: Near-uniform donor sequencing depth was presumed by presence/absence analyses. Researchers reported in a later analysis that common viral pathogens appeared linked to several top clusters.

The CDR3 extends over 14 amino acids. Looked up from germline, CDR1 is SQVTM and CDR2 is ANQGSEA. V gave up 4 bases and J gave up 1 base; unmatched junction bases: 4. This PCR relied on a set of 60 Vbeta primers and 13 Jbeta primers. Repertoires were generated with immunoSEQ multiplex PCR, while TCRdb's copy carries only in-frame clones and drops some. Here the sample spans 85,000 to 130,000 clones, about 70% being singletons. Unrecorded immune exposure was likely among donors, who were nominally healthy when sampled. Of note for this clone: Its target is unknown.

The sequence came from a female donor in good health and CMV-seronegative. The rearrangement joins TRBV29-1 to TRBJ2-5, with 9 nucleotides matching TRBD2. The sequenced sample was PBMCs. The CDR3 DNA reads TGCAGCGTTGCGCTAGCGGGGCCCCAAGAGACCCAGTACTTC. Translated, it gives CSVALAGPQETQYF.